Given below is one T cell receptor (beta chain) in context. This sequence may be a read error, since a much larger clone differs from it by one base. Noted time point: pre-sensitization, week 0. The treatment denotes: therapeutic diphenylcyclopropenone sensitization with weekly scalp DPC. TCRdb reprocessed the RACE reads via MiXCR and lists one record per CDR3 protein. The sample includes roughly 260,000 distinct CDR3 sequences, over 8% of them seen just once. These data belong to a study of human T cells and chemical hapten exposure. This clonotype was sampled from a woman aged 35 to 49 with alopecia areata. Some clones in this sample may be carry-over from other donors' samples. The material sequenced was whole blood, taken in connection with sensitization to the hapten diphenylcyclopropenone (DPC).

The CDR3 coding sequence is TGTGCCAGCAGCCCCCCCGGGGAGCTGTTTTTT. As protein: CASSPPGELFF. The chain recombines TRBV9 with TRBJ2-2; no reliable D call. CDR1 and CDR2 (germline): SGDLS, YYNGEE. The CDR3 runs 11 residues. Trimming took 4 bases from V and 6 from J, leaving 4 bases between them.